One and the same sample provided the 13 T cell receptor beta chains below, sequenced in a study of shared clonotypes between healthy human individuals. TCRdb's table, derived via immunoSEQ multiplex PCR, lists solely in-frame clones and lacks some. The sample has approximately 2,200,000 clones, roughly 91% seen once. Naive CD8 isolation took CD45RO-negative cells positively selected for CCR7 and excluded terminally differentiated effector memory CD45RA+ cells. Sample: naive CD8+ T cells from PBMCs. The receptors stem from a young man in good health. Some clones in this sample may be carry-over from other donors' samples.

The V and J genes are TRBV28 and TRBJ1-5; maybe TRBD1 (5 bases). Germline V gives CDR1 MDHEN, CDR2 SYDVKM. V gave up 8 bases and J gave up 4 bases, with 12 bases separating them. The CDR3 has 13 residues. CDR3 residues: CASGVGGNQPQHF. The CDR3 DNA is TGTGCCAGCGGGGTTGGGGGGAATCAGCCCCAGCATTTT.

J is TRBJ2-1 and V is TRBV5-1, with D tentatively TRBD2 (5 bases). The CDR3 totals 16 residues. Germline V gives CDR1 SGHRS, CDR2 YFSETQ. Between the trimmed V and J ends, which lost 0 bases and 1 base, there was a span of 11 bases. The CDR3 is CASSLGELPSYNEQFF. The CDR3 nucleotides are TGCGCCAGCAGCTTGGGGGAGCTCCCATCCTACAATGAGCAGTTCTTC.

V and J are TRBV10-3 and TRBJ1-1; 10 bases match TRBD1. J lost 0 bases, V lost 7 bases, and 2 bases had no gene match. From germline, CDR1 is ENHRY and CDR2 SYGVKD. There are 14 residues in the CDR3. The CDR3 loop reads CAIMTGGLNTEAFF. In nucleotides, the CDR3 is TGTGCCATCATGACAGGGGGCTTGAACACTGAAGCTTTCTTT.

This clone has only a few counts. V and J are TRBV2 and TRBJ1-1; 8 nucleotides agree with TRBD1. Per the germline V gene, CDR1 is SNHLY and CDR2 is FYNNEI. V lost 6 bases and J lost 5; bases outside the gene matches: 5. The CDR3 extends over 13 amino acids. CDR3 sequence reads: CASSTGGRTEAFF. CDR3 nucleotides: TGTGCCAGCAGCACAGGGGGAAGGACTGAAGCTTTCTTT.

This chain joins TRBV28 and TRBJ1-1; maybe TRBD1 (6 bases). The CDR3 covers 15 residues. V was cut by 2 bases and J by 5 bases, with 15 bases left in between. CDR1 and CDR2 from the germline V gene are MDHEN and SYDVKM. The CDR3 coding sequence is TGTGCCAGCAGTTTAAGTGGCGGGGGGCTTACTGAAGCTTTCTTT. Translating it yields CASSLSGGGLTEAFF. Looking up the rest from reference TRBV28 and TRBJ1-1 gives the full variable domain: DVKVTQSSRYLVKRTGEKVFLECVQDMDHENMFWYRQDPGLGLRLIYFSYDVKMKEKGDIPEGYSVSREKKERFSLILESASTNQTSMYLCASSLSGGGLTEAFFGQGTRLTVV.

This clone showed up just a few times. The rearrangement links TRBV4-2 to TRBJ1-2; tentative D call: TRBD1 (6 bases). The V gene's germline CDR1 is LGHNA and CDR2 YNFKEQ. CDR3 length equals 15 residues. The V end was cut by 0 bases, the J end by 6 bases, with 14 bases between. The CDR3: CASSQDLQGANGYTF. In DNA, the CDR3 is TGTGCCAGCAGCCAAGATTTACAGGGCGCCAATGGCTACACCTTC.

The chain couples TRBV6-1 to TRBJ1-2; the D gene is possibly TRBD1 (6 bases). The CDR3 consists of 15 residues. Deletions cut 7 bases from V and 1 base from J, with 16 bases between. The germline V gene has CDR1 MNHNS and CDR2 SASEGT. CDR3 sequence reads: CASTLGGFLNYGYTF. CDR3 DNA sequence: TGTGCCAGCACCCTGGGGGGCTTCCTTAACTATGGCTACACCTTC.

The rearrangement links TRBV19 to TRBJ1-1; TRBD1 matches at 9 bases. Germline V gene sequence: CDR1 LNHDA, CDR2 SQIVND (reference sequence). Unmatched junction bases numbered 9, after V lost 1 base and J lost 6 bases. The CDR3 is 16 amino acids. The CDR3 DNA reads TGTGCCAGTAGTATAGGCTCCGGGACAGGGAAATCTGAAGCTTTCTTT. Amino acids: CASSIGSGTGKSEAFF.

The gene calls are TRBV7-9 and TRBJ2-6, with D perhaps matching TRBD1 (5 bases). The V end lost 5 bases, the J end lost 4 bases, and 15 bases lay between the germline ends. The CDR3 has 16 amino acids. Germline V gene data show CDR1 as SEHNR and CDR2 as FQNEAQ (reference sequence). The CDR3 spells CASSQVGLPGANVLTF. Written as DNA, the CDR3 is TGTGCCAGCAGCCAGGTGGGGCTGCCAGGGGCCAACGTCCTGACTTTC.

This clone was counted a single time. J is TRBJ2-5 and V is TRBV16, with 8 positions matching TRBD2. The V segment lost 3 bases and the J segment 5 bases; nucleotides outside the gene matches: 8. This CDR3 is 15 amino acids long. From germline, CDR1 is KGHSY and CDR2 FQNENV. CDR3 loop: CASSHSRGGKETQYF. As DNA, the CDR3 is TGTGCCAGCAGCCATTCCCGGGGGGGTAAGGAGACCCAGTACTTC.

This chain connects TRBV4-3 to TRBJ2-1, with D perhaps given as TRBD1 or TRBD2 (5 bases each). The CDR3 has 15 residues. Germline lookup yields CDR1 LGHNA and CDR2 YSLEER. V dropped 6 bases and J dropped 2 bases, with 14 bases sitting between them. In DNA form, the CDR3 reads TGCGCCAGCAGTCTACTATCGGGGCCCTACAATGAGCAGTTCTTC. It codes for CASSLLSGPYNEQFF.

This clone occurred once. The CDR3 bases are TGCGCCAGCAGCTGGCGGACGAACACTGAAGCTTTCTTT. It specifies CASSWRTNTEAFF. The chain employs TRBV5-1 and TRBJ1-1; no reliable D call. The CDR3 is made up of 13 amino acids. The germline V gene encodes CDR1 SGHRS and CDR2 YFSETQ. V was pared by 3 bases and J by 1 base, with 7 bases between.

This clone was detected a few times. The genes are TRBV29-1 and TRBJ1-1; D call uncertain. The length of the CDR3 is 12 residues. Germline V gives CDR1 SQVTM, CDR2 ANQGSEA. Trimming took 4 bases from V and 5 from J, leaving 11 bases between them. CDR3 nucleotide sequence: TGCAGCGTTGTCGCAGGTCAGACTGAAGCTTTCTTT. It specifies CSVVAGQTEAFF.